Listed below are T cell receptor beta chains from one sample, sequenced in a study of blood T cells in healthy people across ages. TCRdb analysed the 5' RACE reads with MiXCR anew, one entry per CDR3 protein. The sample includes about 1,400,000 distinct CDR3 sequences, 45% to 70% of them seen just once. The sample comprised blood. These receptors originate from a man between 18 and 35 years old in good health. The CDR3 runs from the conserved cysteine through the conserved F or W. Fields, in order: clone size, J gene, V gene, D gene, CDR3 DNA, CDR3 protein. D genes are given only for firm matches. Where a row states a size, it is once, few, many or the class of an expanded clone; other rows omit it.

>NA|TRBJ2-7|TRBV11-2|TRBD1
TGTGCCAGCAGCCCCACAAGACAGGGGTGGGCCTACGAGCAGTACTTC
CASSPTRQGWAYEQYF
>NA|TRBJ2-7|TRBV6-2/TRBV6-3|TRBD1
TGTGCCAGCGGGCAGGGGGCCCGCTACGAGCAGTACTTC
CASGQGARYEQYF
>NA|TRBJ2-3|TRBV7-2|TRBD2
TGTGCCAGCGCTCCGCCAGGCGGGAGGGCAACAGATACGCAGTATTTT
CASAPPGGRATDTQYF
>few|TRBJ2-7|TRBV4-2|TRBD2
TGTGCCAGCAGCCAAGTTAGCGGGAGAGGGTACGAGCAGTACTTC
CASSQVSGRGYEQYF
>NA|TRBJ2-1|TRBV27|TRBD2
TGTGCCAGCAGTGCGACTAGCGGGGGAGGGAATGAGCAGTTCTTC
CASSATSGGGNEQFF
>few|TRBJ2-7|TRBV29-1|TRBD2
TGCAGCGTTTTGGGGTCTCGCGGGGGCTCCTACGAGCAGTACTTC
CSVLGSRGGSYEQYF
>NA|TRBJ1-1|TRBV5-1|NA
TGCGCCAGCAGCCACCCTGACAGTTACACTGAAGCTTTCTTT
CASSHPDSYTEAFF
>NA|TRBJ2-7|TRBV6-4|NA
TGTGCCAGCAGTGACGGCGGCTTCACCAGCAATGAGCAGTACTTC
CASSDGGFTSNEQYF
>NA|TRBJ2-3|TRBV21-1|NA
TGTGCCAGCATAGCAGCGGTCACAGATACGCAGTATTTT
CASIAAVTDTQYF
>NA|TRBJ2-4|TRBV7-9|NA
TGTGCCAGCAGCTTAGTTAAGGGCGGGCAGTACTTC
CASSLVKGGQYF
>NA|TRBJ1-6|TRBV6-4|TRBD1
TGTGTCAGCAGGGGACAGGTTCTTGATAATTCACCCCTCCACTTT
CVSRGQVLDNSPLHF
>NA|TRBJ2-7|TRBV9|NA
TGTGCCAGCAGCGCCCAACAGGGAGGATTGGGATACGAGCAGTACTTC
CASSAQQGGLGYEQYF
>NA|TRBJ2-3|TRBV28|TRBD2
TGTGCCAGCAGCTCGCTAGCGGGGGGGCCACTCGATGTAACAGATACGCAGTATTTT
CASSSLAGGPLDVTDTQYF
>NA|TRBJ1-2|TRBV12-3/TRBV12-4|NA
TGTGCCAGCAGTTTTAGACCGACGGCTTCTAACTATGGCTACACCTTC
CASSFRPTASNYGYTF
>NA|TRBJ2-1|TRBV14|NA
TGTGCCAGCAGCCAAGTTTGGGACTACAATGAGCAGTTCTTC
CASSQVWDYNEQFF
>few|TRBJ2-3|TRBV28|NA
TGTGCCAGCAGTTTAGCCACGGGCGAACCTGTGGGAGATACGCAGTATTTT
CASSLATGEPVGDTQYF
>NA|TRBJ1-6|TRBV20-1|NA
TGCAGTGCTAGAGATCGGGCAGATAATTCACCCCTCCACTTT
CSARDRADNSPLHF
>NA|TRBJ2-2|TRBV5-6|NA
TGTGCCAGCACCATGGACAGAAACACCGGGGAGCTGTTTTTT
CASTMDRNTGELFF
>NA|TRBJ2-3|TRBV10-3|NA
TGTGCCATCAGTGAGTCTAGGCGAGCAGCAGATACGCAGTATTTT
CAISESRRAADTQYF
>NA|TRBJ2-7|TRBV4-3|TRBD2
TGCGCCAGCAGCCCCTCGTCGGGACTAGCGGGGACCTACGAGCAGTACTTC
CASSPSSGLAGTYEQYF
>NA|TRBJ2-1|TRBV7-2|TRBD1
TGTGCCAGCAGCTGGATGGACAGGGTTTGGGAGCAGTTCTTC
CASSWMDRVWEQFF
>NA|TRBJ2-1|TRBV20-1|TRBD2
TGCAGTGCTGGAATAGCGGGAACGGAGACCCAGTTCTTC
CSAGIAGTETQFF
>few|TRBJ2-7|TRBV2|NA
TGTGCCAGCAGTGAGGAGTTTCCCTACGAGCAGTACTTC
CASSEEFPYEQYF
>NA|TRBJ2-7|TRBV5-4|NA
TGTGCCAGCAGCTCGAGGACCCCTTCCTACGAGCAGTACTTC
CASSSRTPSYEQYF